Presented here are 13 T cell receptor beta chains from one specimen sequenced in a study of cytomegalovirus exposure and HLA in healthy donors. Primers: 60 Vbeta forward and 13 Jbeta reverse. Sequencing was performed with immunoSEQ multiplex PCR; in TCRdb, only in-frame clones are kept and a portion is missing. The sample has around 110,000 clones; roughly 76% are singletons. Material for sequencing was PBMCs. The receptor source for this set is a young man in good health and CMV-seronegative.

This chain links TRBV18 with TRBJ1-6, with 8 bases fitting TRBD1. CDR1 is KGHSH, CDR2 LQKENI, per germline. The CDR3 consists of 16 residues. The J segment lost 6 bases and the V segment lost 1 base, leaving 5 bases of the junction unmatched. CDR3 sequence (DNA): TGTGCCAGCTCACCACAAGGACAGGGAGGTAATTCACCCCTCCACTTT. Amino acid sequence: CASSPQGQGGNSPLHF.

The rearrangement links TRBV4-3 to TRBJ2-7; D is perhaps TRBD1 (6 bases). This CDR3 has 16 amino acids. In germline, CDR1 is LGHNA, CDR2 YSLEER. V lost 0 bases to trimming and J lost 6 bases, with 18 bases between them. CDR3 bases: TGCGCCAGCAGCCAAGATTTGGGGGCAGGGCTCGTCGAGCAGTACTTC. This translates into CASSQDLGAGLVEQYF.

The V call is TRBV27, the J call TRBJ1-1; TRBD1 might be the D (5 bases). Trimming removed 6 bases from V and 6 bases from J, with 17 bases in between. This CDR3 has 14 residues. Germline assignment: CDR1 MNHEY and CDR2 SMNVEV (reference sequence). This chain's CDR3 is CASRGGTRRAEAFF. For the CDR3, the DNA is TGTGCCAGCAGGGGCGGGACTCGGAGGGCTGAAGCTTTCTTT.

The rearrangement links TRBV7-9 to TRBJ2-1; D perhaps matches TRBD2 (5 bases). With 2 bases removed from V and 2 bases from J, the gap between germline ends came to 13 bases. Germline lookup yields CDR1 SEHNR and CDR2 FQNEAQ (reference sequence). This CDR3 contains 16 residues. The CDR3 spells CASSLFGLSPYNEQFF. CDR3 in DNA: TGTGCCAGCAGCTTATTCGGACTTAGCCCCTACAATGAGCAGTTCTTC. Full variable domain (outside the CDR3, taken from reference TRBV7-9 and TRBJ2-1): DTGVSQNPRHKITKRGQNVTFRCDPISEHNRLYWYRQTLGQGPEFLTYFQNEAQLEKSRLLSDRFSAERPKGSFSTLEIQRTEQGDSAMYLCASSLFGLSPYNEQFFGPGTRLTVL.

The chain combines TRBV4-1 with TRBJ2-7; 13 bases line up with TRBD2. Germline CDR1 and CDR2: MGHRA and YSYEKL. V lost 1 base to trimming and J lost 5 bases; unmatched junction nucleotides: 11. The CDR3 runs 18 residues. CDR3 sequence: CASSQGGLAGASVDEQYF. CDR3 sequence (DNA): TGCGCCAGCAGCCAAGGAGGACTAGCGGGGGCCTCTGTGGACGAGCAGTACTTC.

This clone showed up just a few times. This rearrangement joins TRBV5-6 to TRBJ2-5; 9 bases fit TRBD2. The CDR3 extends over 16 amino acids. Trimming removed 3 bases from V and 4 bases from J; junction bases left unmatched: 10. Germline V lookup: CDR1 SGHDT, CDR2 YYEEEE. As DNA, the CDR3 is TGTGCCAGCAGCTCAACTCCCCCGGGACTAGCAGAGACCCAGTACTTC. Its protein product is CASSSTPPGLAETQYF. The variable domain in full, completed from reference TRBV5-6 and TRBJ2-5, reads DAGVTQSPTHLIKTRGQQVTLRCSPKSGHDTVSWYQQALGQGPQFIFQYYEEEERQRGNFPDRFSGHQFPNYSSELNVNALLLGDSALYLCASSSTPPGLAETQYFGPGTRLLVL.

The CDR3 spells CAWSGDRGRISNYGYTF. DNA for the CDR3: TGTGCCTGGAGTGGAGACAGGGGGCGCATTTCCAACTATGGCTACACCTTC. V and J are TRBV30 and TRBJ1-2; 10 bases are shared with TRBD1. The CDR3 length is 17 residues. Losses at the gene ends were 1 base for V and 2 bases for J; bases not matched to a gene: 10. Germline values: CDR1 GTSNPN, CDR2 SVGIG (reference sequence).

The chain joins TRBV2 to TRBJ1-4; no definite D call. Germline lookup yields CDR1 SNHLY and CDR2 FYNNEI. Trimming took 0 bases from V and 6 from J, leaving 17 bases between them. The CDR3 is 17 amino acids. This CDR3 reads CASSEALLSSRHEKLFF. CDR3 sequence (DNA): TGTGCCAGCAGTGAAGCGCTTCTATCTAGTCGGCATGAAAAACTGTTTTTT. The full variable domain, its missing parts supplied by reference TRBV2 and TRBJ1-4, is EPEVTQTPSHQVTQMGQEVILRCVPISNHLYFYWYRQILGQKVEFLVSFYNNEISEKSEIFDDQFSVERPDGSNFTLKIRSTKLEDSAMYFCASSEALLSSRHEKLFFGSGTQLSVL.

The rearrangement links TRBV7-9 to TRBJ1-4, with a possible D match to TRBD1 (5 bases). V shed 3 bases and J shed 11 bases, with 13 bases lying between them. The length of the CDR3 is 13 residues. The germline V gene encodes CDR1 SEHNR and CDR2 FQNEAQ (reference sequence). The CDR3 DNA reads TGTGCCAGCAGCTTTGTAGGGGCAGGGAAACTGTTTTTT. Translation: CASSFVGAGKLFF.

The rearrangement links TRBV5-1 to TRBJ2-2; TRBD1 matches at 11 bases. Per the germline V gene, CDR1 is SGHRS and CDR2 is YFSETQ. Trimming removed 3 bases from V and 6 bases from J; junction bases left unmatched: 10. CDR3 length: 17 amino acids. The CDR3 DNA reads as TGCGCCAGCAGCTCTTACTTACCGGGACAGGGGGCCGGGGAGCTGTTTTTT. As protein: CASSSYLPGQGAGELFF.

CDR3 sequence (DNA): TGTGCCAGCAGCTACACGGCGGGCACAGATACGCAGTATTTT. It specifies CASSYTAGTDTQYF. The V and J genes are TRBV7-9 and TRBJ2-3, with D unclear. Trimming removed 4 bases from V and 1 base from J, with 9 bases in between. Germline CDR1 reads SEHNR; CDR2 reads FQNEAQ (reference sequence). CDR3 size: 14 residues. The entire variable domain, with the rest obtained from reference TRBV7-9 and TRBJ2-3, is as follows: DTGVSQNPRHKITKRGQNVTFRCDPISEHNRLYWYRQTLGQGPEFLTYFQNEAQLEKSRLLSDRFSAERPKGSFSTLEIQRTEQGDSAMYLCASSYTAGTDTQYFGPGTRLTVL.

The chain uses TRBV18 and TRBJ1-3; no clear D. With 2 bases removed from V and 4 bases from J, the gap between germline ends came to 18 bases. The CDR3 is 17 residues long. Germline lookup yields CDR1 KGHSH and CDR2 LQKENI. CDR3 in amino acids: CASSPREDRSSGNTIYF. The CDR3 DNA sequence: TGTGCCAGCTCACCAAGGGAGGACCGGTCGTCCGGAAACACCATATATTTT.

This sequence joins TRBV7-2 and TRBJ2-3, with no clear D. The length of the CDR3 is 15 residues. Trimming stripped 3 bases from V and 3 bases from J, with 13 bases between. Germline lookup yields CDR1 SGHTA and CDR2 FQGNSA. The CDR3 DNA sequence: TGTGCCAGCAGCTTCGGAGTAGGCTTGACAGATACGCAGTATTTT. Protein: CASSFGVGLTDTQYF.